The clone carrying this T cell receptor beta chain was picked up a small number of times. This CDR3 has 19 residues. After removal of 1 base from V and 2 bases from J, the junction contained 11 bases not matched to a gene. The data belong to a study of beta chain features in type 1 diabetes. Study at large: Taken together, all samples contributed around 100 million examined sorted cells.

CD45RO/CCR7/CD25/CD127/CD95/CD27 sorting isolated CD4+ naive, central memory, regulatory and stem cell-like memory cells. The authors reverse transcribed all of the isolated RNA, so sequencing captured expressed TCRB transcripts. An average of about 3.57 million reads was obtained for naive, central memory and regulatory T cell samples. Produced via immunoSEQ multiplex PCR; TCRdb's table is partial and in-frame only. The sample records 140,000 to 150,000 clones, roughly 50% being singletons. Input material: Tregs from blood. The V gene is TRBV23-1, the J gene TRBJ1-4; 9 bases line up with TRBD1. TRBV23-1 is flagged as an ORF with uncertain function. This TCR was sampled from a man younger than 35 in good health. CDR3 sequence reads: CASSQFPGTGSDTNEKLFF. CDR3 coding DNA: TGCGCCAGCAGTCAATTTCCCGGGACAGGGTCGGATACTAATGAAAAACTGTTTTTT.